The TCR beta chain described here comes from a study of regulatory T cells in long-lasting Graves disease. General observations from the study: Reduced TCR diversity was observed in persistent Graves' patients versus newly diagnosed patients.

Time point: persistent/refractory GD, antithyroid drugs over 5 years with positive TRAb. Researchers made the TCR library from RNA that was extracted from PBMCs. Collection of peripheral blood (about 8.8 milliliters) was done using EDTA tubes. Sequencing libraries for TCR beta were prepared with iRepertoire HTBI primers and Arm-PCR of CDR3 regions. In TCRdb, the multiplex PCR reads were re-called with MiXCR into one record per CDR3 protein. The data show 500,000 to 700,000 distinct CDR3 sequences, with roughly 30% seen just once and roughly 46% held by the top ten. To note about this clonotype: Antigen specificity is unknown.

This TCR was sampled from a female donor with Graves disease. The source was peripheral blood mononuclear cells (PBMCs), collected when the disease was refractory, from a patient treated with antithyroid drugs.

CDR3 nucleotide sequence: TGTGCCAGCAGCATAAACAGGGGAAGTGAAAAACTGTTTTTT. This sequence encodes CASSINRGSEKLFF. The genes are TRBV5-4 and TRBJ1-4, with 7 bases matching TRBD1. V dropped 4 bases and J dropped 7; count of bases not matched to a gene: 7. CDR3 length: 14 amino acids. Germline lookup yields CDR1 SGHNT and CDR2 YYREEE (reference sequence). Full variable domain (remainder filled in from reference TRBV5-4 and TRBJ1-4): ETGVTQSPTHLIKTRGQQVTLRCSSQSGHNTVSWYQQALGQGPQFIFQYYREEENGRGNFPPRFSGLQFPNYSSELNVNALELDDSALYLCASSINRGSEKLFFGSGTQLSVL.